This T cell receptor (beta chain) was recovered during a study of early T cells in non-severe SARS-CoV-2 infection (dated by TCRdb to the early 2020s). Study-level background: Bulk RNA from unsorted whole blood was used for TCR sequencing, so alpha and beta chains could not be paired. General conclusions and limits of the study: VDJdb matching was skewed toward anti-spike CD8 responses, so virus-specific expansions were likely underestimated and private and CD4 specificities were missed.

A case-control design nested within a healthcare worker cohort in London, UK, was used, with weekly nasopharyngeal swab PCR tests and blood sampling performed. Healthcare workers were recruited between 23 and 31 March 2020, during the week of the UK lockdown, and were followed weekly for up to roughly 16 weeks. Libraries were made using 5' RACE. Sequencing took place on a NextSeq 500. In the TCR library protocol, unique molecular identifiers were attached to individual cDNA molecules to correct for PCR bias and sequencing error. Both TCR alpha and beta chains were sequenced, and tight co-correlation was observed between alpha and beta sequence abundances in each sample. In the authors' own workflow: Decombinator V4 was used to annotate TCR sequences for V gene, J gene and CDR3. TCRs were defined as expanded if a significant change between any two time points was detected under a Poisson model with p below 0.0001. Abundances of TCRs were expressed as counts per million after normalisation to the total number of TCRs sequenced in each sample. TRAV1-2 paired with TRAJ12, TRAJ20 or TRAJ33 defined MAIT TCRs, while TRAV10 paired with TRAJ18 defined iNKT TCRs. A search of VDJdb, accessed on 1 November 2021, was run for TCRs annotated to CMV, EBV and SARS-CoV-2, with TCRs annotated for multiple antigens excluded. TCRdb reworked the public reads: Q25 trimming with fastp, MiXCR clone assembly, productive beta chains retained. Entries are consolidated by CDR3 protein sequence, retaining the most common genes and DNA. The V and J calls follow TCRdb's processing rather than the paper's. The sample has tens of thousands of distinct CDR3 sequences on record, roughly a tenth of them singletons. The biggest ten clones account for about 5.6% of the sample.

Reading from cysteine to phenylalanine, the CDR3 counts 15 amino acids. Just CDR3 DNA is preserved here, 45 bases in frame from base 1. CDR1 and CDR2 are drawn from the germline V gene: LGHNA, YSLEER. The V end loses 0 bases and the J end loses 2 bases, and a stretch of 11 bases separates them. This clonotype was counted only a few times. What this receptor recognizes is not known. Within one base of it there is no much larger clone, and no base qualities were kept. The chain joins TRBV4-3 to TRBJ2-7; the D gene assignment is ambiguous. The receptor's source is an adult who was a healthcare worker with PCR-confirmed SARS-CoV-2 infection or an uninfected control (not recorded which). The sample taken for sequencing was whole blood. The sequenced DNA is TGCGCCAGCAGCCAAGAGGACGCCTTTCCCTACGAGCAGTACTTC. Its protein is CASSQEDAFPYEQYF.